This is a list of T cell receptor beta chains from one sample in a study of cytomegalovirus exposure and HLA in healthy donors. Libraries were prepared by immunoSEQ multiplex PCR; TCRdb keeps only in-frame clonotypes and omits some of them. The sample consists of under 200,000 clones, 80% to 85% of them appearing once. Sequencing was carried out using PBMCs. The receptors come from a woman aged 18-30 years in good health and CMV-seronegative. Both conserved end residues are trimmed from each CDR3. Each record gives: V gene, J gene, clone size, CDR3 protein. The listing skips clone size in some rows; elsewhere it reads once, few, many or a size class.

TRBV6-5	TRBJ2-7	once	ASRYDGRGTYEQY
TRBV7-9	TRBJ1-1	few	ASSLGEWGQGDTEAF
TRBV19	TRBJ1-5	-	ASSPGTGKDNQPQH
TRBV28	TRBJ1-2	-	ASSSHTGIHGYT
TRBV7-2	TRBJ2-7	-	ASRLSSGTHEQY
TRBV28	TRBJ2-5	-	ASSLSASGKIMGLQETQY
TRBV27	TRBJ2-5	few	ASSLGLNYQETQY
TRBV2	TRBJ1-1	-	ASKPPARTEAF
TRBV27	TRBJ1-1	-	ASSLSGGTEAF
TRBV30	TRBJ2-2	-	ACNTGEWELF
TRBV27	TRBJ1-5	-	ASSPQGLGNQPQH
TRBV7-9	TRBJ2-2	-	ASSLVGRGSTGELF
TRBV5-1	TRBJ1-1	once	ASSLEPGGAF
TRBV9	TRBJ1-2	-	ASSALGQGVGGYT
TRBV6-5	TRBJ1-1	once	ASTQRGGYTEAF
TRBV25-1	TRBJ2-7	-	ASSTGSVYEQY
TRBV5-6	TRBJ1-4	-	ASSPTDRTNEKLF
TRBV6-6	TRBJ2-1	-	ASSYSMAYNEQF
TRBV7-2	TRBJ2-5	-	ASSLGGTLREGAGTQY
TRBV6-6	TRBJ2-3	-	ASSLSWPQGATQY
TRBV6-5	TRBJ1-5	once	ASRSGNYQPQH
TRBV7-2	TRBJ2-2	-	ASSPGLAGVGGELF
TRBV19	TRBJ2-7	-	ASSDVRLPYEQY
TRBV30	TRBJ2-2	-	AWSNNRGPGRDGELF
TRBV7-6	TRBJ2-5	-	ASSPRTGETQETQY
TRBV7-9	TRBJ1-5	-	ASSLAEANNQPQH
TRBV19	TRBJ2-6	-	ASSLVGASGSRGAGANVLT
TRBV14	TRBJ1-5	-	ASSQTGIGQPQH
TRBV4-3	TRBJ2-2	-	ASSQGSQREVDTGELF
TRBV20-1	TRBJ2-1	-	SAWAEEQF
TRBV9	TRBJ1-6	-	ASRPGGGLNSPLH
TRBV6-6	TRBJ2-1	-	ASSHWTSGRGEQF
TRBV5-1	TRBJ1-4	once	ASSLDGLQEKLF
TRBV25-1	TRBJ2-7	-	ASSTGAEQY
TRBV7-2	TRBJ1-4	-	ASSFPLGPNEKLF
TRBV4-2	TRBJ2-5	-	ASSQEAGVFGETQY
TRBV5-5	TRBJ1-6	-	ASSLDSNSPLH
TRBV29-1	TRBJ2-2	-	SGNRAGTGELF
TRBV4-3	TRBJ1-3	few	ASSQDKGVFGNTIY
TRBV9	TRBJ2-5	-	ASSVGGSGRETQY
TRBV28	TRBJ2-2	-	ASSPQRLQGPGELF
TRBV7-9	TRBJ2-1	-	ASSSVSGRDLNEQF
TRBV7-9	TRBJ2-1	-	ASSPLRSYNEQF
TRBV5-4	TRBJ2-7	-	ASSFDPIAGGPYEQY
TRBV19	TRBJ1-4	few	ASSIEGSEKLF